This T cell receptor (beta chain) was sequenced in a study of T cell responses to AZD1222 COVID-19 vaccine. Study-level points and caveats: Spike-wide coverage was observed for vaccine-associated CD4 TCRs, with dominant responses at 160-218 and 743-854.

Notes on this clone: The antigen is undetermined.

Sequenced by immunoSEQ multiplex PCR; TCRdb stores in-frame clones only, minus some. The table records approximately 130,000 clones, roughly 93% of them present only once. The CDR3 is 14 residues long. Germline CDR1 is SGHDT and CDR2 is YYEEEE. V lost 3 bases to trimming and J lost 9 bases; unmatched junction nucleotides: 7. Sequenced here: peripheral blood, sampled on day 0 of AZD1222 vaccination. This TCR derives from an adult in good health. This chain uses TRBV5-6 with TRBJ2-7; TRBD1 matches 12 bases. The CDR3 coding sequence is TGTGCCAGCAGCTGGGGGGACAGGGGGCGAGGGCAGTACTTC. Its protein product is CASSWGDRGRGQYF.